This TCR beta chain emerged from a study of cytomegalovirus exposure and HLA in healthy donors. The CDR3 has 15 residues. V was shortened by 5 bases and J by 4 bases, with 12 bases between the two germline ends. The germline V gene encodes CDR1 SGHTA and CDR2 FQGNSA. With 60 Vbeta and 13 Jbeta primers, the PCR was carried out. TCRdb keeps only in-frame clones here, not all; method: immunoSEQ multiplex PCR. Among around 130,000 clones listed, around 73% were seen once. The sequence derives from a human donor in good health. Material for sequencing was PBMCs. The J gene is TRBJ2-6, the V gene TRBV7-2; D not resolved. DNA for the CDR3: TGTGCCAGCAGCCCCGGCAGGCTCGGGGCCAACGTCCTGACTTTC. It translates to CASSPGRLGANVLTF. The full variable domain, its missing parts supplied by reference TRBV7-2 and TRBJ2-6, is GAGVSQSPSNKVTEKGKDVELRCDPISGHTALYWYRQSLGQGLEFLIYFQGNSAPDKSGLPSDRFSAERTGGSVSTLTIQRTQQEDSAVYLCASSPGRLGANVLTFGAGSRLTVL.